The present TCR beta chain was sequenced within a study of T cell changes during pregnancy in multiple sclerosis. Libraries were prepared by immunoSEQ multiplex PCR; TCRdb keeps only in-frame clonotypes and omits some of them. The table shows tens of thousands of clones, with roughly 92% occurring only once. This TCR derives from a female donor with multiple sclerosis, enrolled in a pregnancy study. Sequences were derived from peripheral blood, sampled after pregnancy.

This CDR3 is CASSELGGQGAEKLFF. The CDR3 DNA sequence: TGTGCCAGCAGTGAATTGGGGGGGCAGGGAGCTGAAAAACTGTTTTTT. The chain uses TRBV6-1 and TRBJ1-4; D possibly corresponds to TRBD1 (6 bases). The CDR3 has 16 amino acids. Trimming took 2 bases from V and 7 from J, leaving 17 bases between them. The germline CDR1 and CDR2 sequences are MNHNS and SASEGT.